Presented here are 14 T cell receptor beta chains from one specimen sequenced in a study of cytomegalovirus exposure and HLA in healthy donors. The study ran its PCR with 60 Vbeta and 13 Jbeta primers. Profiled with immunoSEQ multiplex PCR; TCRdb holds only in-frame clones, not every one. The data hold approximately 250,000 clones, with around 84% observed a single time. The sample consisted of PBMCs. The receptor set was obtained from a girl aged 2-10 years in good health and CMV-seronegative.

The gene calls are TRBV6-5 and TRBJ1-6, with 7 bases aligning to TRBD1. From germline, CDR1 is MNHEY and CDR2 SVGAGI. The junction had 4 bases not matched to a gene; V was cut back by 5 bases and J by 9 bases. There are 13 residues in the CDR3. The CDR3 DNA sequence: TGTGCCAGCAGTCTGACAGGGCGTTCACCCCTCCACTTT. Its translation is CASSLTGRSPLHF.

V and J are TRBV7-3 and TRBJ2-7; 8 nucleotides match TRBD1. After removal of 2 bases from V and 5 bases from J, the junction contained 2 bases not matched to a gene. Germline V gives CDR1 SGHTA, CDR2 FQGTGA. The CDR3 totals 13 residues. The DNA for the CDR3 is TGTGCCAGCAGCTTAGCAGGGGGCCACGAGCAGTACTTC. It encodes CASSLAGGHEQYF. Using reference TRBV7-3 and TRBJ2-7 for the parts outside the CDR3, the full variable domain is GAGVSQTPSNKVTEKGKYVELRCDPISGHTALYWYRQSLGQGPEFLIYFQGTGAADDSGLPNDRFFAVRPEGSVSTLKIQRTERGDSAVYLCASSLAGGHEQYFGPGTRLTVT.

The chain recombines TRBV2 with TRBJ1-2; D remains ambiguous. The CDR3 runs to 12 residues. V was shortened by 10 bases and J by 4 bases, with 13 bases between the two germline ends. Germline V gene data show CDR1 as SNHLY and CDR2 as FYNNEI. For the CDR3, the DNA is TGTGCCACAATACGGGGTGTCTATGGCTACACCTTC. It codes for CATIRGVYGYTF.

The rearrangement links TRBV9 to TRBJ2-2; D is unresolved. V lost 0 bases, J lost 8 bases, and 5 bases lay in between. The CDR3 length is 12 residues. Germline V gene sequence: CDR1 SGDLS, CDR2 YYNGEE. CDR3 region: CASSVARGELFF. CDR3 DNA: TGTGCCAGCAGCGTAGCGCGGGGGGAGCTGTTTTTT.

The chain couples TRBV18 to TRBJ2-5, with TRBD1 identical over 9 bases. V lost 3 bases to trimming and J lost 5 bases; unmatched junction nucleotides: 1. Germline V gene sequence: CDR1 KGHSH, CDR2 LQKENI. This CDR3 is 13 amino acids long. The CDR3 sequence: CASSPGTGETQYF. The CDR3 DNA follows: TGTGCCAGCTCACCTGGGACAGGGGAGACCCAGTACTTC.

The chain has TRBV5-1 and TRBJ2-5; D is ambiguous. The last part of the DNA fits TRBJ2-7 better; the J call may be wrong. The CDR3 has 11 amino acids. The germline V gene encodes CDR1 SGHRS and CDR2 YFSETQ. The CDR3: CASSLGAEQYF. In DNA form, the CDR3 reads TGCGCCAGCAGCTTGGGGGCCGAGCAGTACTTC.

V and J are TRBV5-1 and TRBJ2-2; TRBD1 matches at 8 bases. Germline V gene data show CDR1 as SGHRS and CDR2 as YFSETQ. The CDR3 sequence is 15 residues long. Unmatched junction bases numbered 6, after V lost 4 bases and J lost 4 bases. The CDR3 DNA reads as TGCGCCAGCAGCGAGACAGGGGATATCACCGGGGAGCTGTTTTTT. The encoded protein is CASSETGDITGELFF. The whole variable domain, filled in from reference TRBV5-1 and TRBJ2-2, reads KAGVTQTPRYLIKTRGQQVTLSCSPISGHRSVSWYQQTPGQGLQFLFEYFSETQRNKGNFPGRFSGRQFSNSRSEMNVSTLELGDSALYLCASSETGDITGELFFGEGSRLTVL.

The rearrangement uses TRBV11-2 and TRBJ1-3, with a tentative D call TRBD1 (5 bases). This CDR3 is built from 18 residues. Germline V gene lookup returns CDR1 SGHAT and CDR2 FQNNGV. V dropped 5 bases and J dropped 4 bases, with 24 bases sitting between them. This CDR3 is CASSALEGFPALGNTIYF. CDR3 in DNA: TGTGCCAGCAGCGCCCTGGAGGGGTTCCCCGCTCTGGGAAACACCATATATTTT. The full variable domain, in which reference TRBV11-2 and TRBJ1-3 provide the parts outside the CDR3, is EAGVAQSPRYKIIEKRQSVAFWCNPISGHATLYWYQQILGQGPKLLIQFQNNGVVDDSQLPKDRFSAERLKGVDSTLKIQPAKLEDSAVYLCASSALEGFPALGNTIYFGEGSWLTVV.

This rearrangement joins TRBV9 to TRBJ2-4, with 9 bases that match TRBD1. CDR1 and CDR2 from the germline V gene are SGDLS and YYNGEE. The CDR3 covers 16 residues. With 0 bases clipped from V and 15 bases from J, the junction kept 16 bases outside the gene matches. CDR3 DNA sequence: TGTGCCAGCAGCGTAGATCCCCCCCTGACGGGACAGGGTACGTACTTC. As protein: CASSVDPPLTGQGTYF.

The rearrangement uses TRBV4-2 and TRBJ2-5; 7 bases line up with TRBD2. V trimming: 6 bases; J trimming: 2 bases; junction bases outside the gene matches: 12. Germline CDR1 reads LGHNA; CDR2 reads YNFKEQ. The CDR3 extends over 16 amino acids. CDR3 in amino acids: CASRDLTSDSQETQYF. Written as DNA, the CDR3 is TGTGCCAGCAGGGATCTTACTAGCGATAGTCAAGAGACCCAGTACTTC.

The J gene is TRBJ2-3, the V gene TRBV4-1; possibly TRBD2 for D (6 bases). This CDR3 is built from 19 residues. Per the germline V gene, CDR1 is MGHRA and CDR2 is YSYEKL. V was trimmed by 0 bases and J by 5 bases, leaving 24 bases between them. The CDR3 sequence: CASSQDYSRGLDALDTQYF. CDR3 nucleotides: TGCGCCAGCAGCCAAGATTACAGCCGGGGGTTAGATGCCTTAGATACGCAGTATTTT.

The chain combines TRBV11-2 with TRBJ2-3; D may be TRBD2 (7 bases). The CDR3 runs 15 residues. Germline CDR1 reads SGHAT; CDR2 reads FQNNGV. The germline V and J ends were trimmed by 5 bases and 2 bases, with 14 bases remaining between them. The CDR3 here is CASSRRGGATDTQYF. CDR3 in DNA: TGTGCCAGCAGCCGAAGGGGGGGGGCCACAGATACGCAGTATTTT.

The V call is TRBV9, the J call TRBJ2-1, with 13 nucleotides matching TRBD2. V dropped 3 bases and J dropped 5; count of bases not matched to a gene: 11. The V gene's germline CDR1 is SGDLS and CDR2 YYNGEE. CDR3 length equals 18 residues. In DNA form, the CDR3 reads TGTGCCAGCAGCGGATTGCCGCTGGGACTAGCGGGAAACAATGAGCAGTTCTTC. This gives the protein CASSGLPLGLAGNNEQFF. Full variable domain (remainder filled in from reference TRBV9 and TRBJ2-1): DSGVTQTPKHLITATGQRVTLRCSPRSGDLSVYWYQQSLDQGLQFLIQYYNGEERAKGNILERFSAQQFPDLHSELNLSSLELGDSALYFCASSGLPLGLAGNNEQFFGPGTRLTVL.

This chain links TRBV19 with TRBJ2-2; the D gene is possibly TRBD1 (5 bases). V gave up 5 bases and J gave up 3 bases, with 10 bases separating them. This CDR3 contains 14 residues. Germline V gene data show CDR1 as LNHDA and CDR2 as SQIVND (reference sequence). CDR3 sequence: CASSADRHTGELFF. In nucleotides, the CDR3 is TGTGCCAGTAGTGCCGACAGACACACCGGGGAGCTGTTTTTT.